This T cell receptor (beta chain) is from a study of blood T cell repertoires in COVID-19. Study summary: T cells, B-cell-depleted T cells, or PBMCs supplied cDNA or gDNA.

Enrollment of patients from Seattle took place during active infection, with longitudinal follow-up. In the original analysis: Researchers report that nucleated cell counts were estimated from reference gene primer amplification. Clones were read by immunoSEQ multiplex PCR, and TCRdb kept only the in-frame ones, dropping some. The DNA was the basis for D and trimming; V, J and clone size are from that table. The sample carries under 400,000 clones, approximately 89% recorded once. The germline CDR1 and CDR2 sequences are KGHSH and LQKENI. There are 16 residues in the CDR3. V was pared by 1 base and J by 0 bases, with 12 bases between.

The chain uses TRBV18 and TRBJ1-1; no clear D. The sequence was obtained from a woman aged 60-70 years with COVID-19, enrolled during active disease. Sequenced material: peripheral blood. This CDR3 is CASSPLSRAVNTEAFF. CDR3 nucleotides: TGTGCCAGCTCACCACTCTCGAGGGCCGTGAACACTGAAGCTTTCTTT.